The clone carrying this TCR beta chain was seen a single time. No antigen is known for it. The record originates from a study of long-term antiretroviral therapy in people with HIV. Whole-study findings and limits: An increase in diversity followed ART, yet levels stayed below transplant donor controls.

The CDR3 has 14 amino acids. V was trimmed by 3 bases and J by 0 bases, leaving 6 bases between them. In germline, CDR1 is MGHRA, CDR2 YSYEKL. A v3.0 immunoSEQ assay was performed at survey level. Sequencing aimed at roughly 35,000-50,000 T-cell genomes per sample. Data came from immunoSEQ multiplex PCR; TCRdb stores just in-frame clones and leaves some out. The table includes 25,000 to 30,000 clones, around 87% detected once. Sequences were derived from unsorted PBMCs, sampled 0.5 years after starting antiretroviral therapy. The chain recombines TRBV4-1 with TRBJ2-1; weak D call: TRBD2 (5 bases). This sequence originates from a woman aged 18-30 years with HIV. CDR3: CASSQGSSYNEQFF. The DNA for the CDR3 is TGCGCCAGCAGCCAGGGGAGCTCCTACAATGAGCAGTTCTTC.